The 24 T cell receptor beta chains below all came from one sample that was sequenced in a study of CD8 T cells in Susac syndrome. Random-hexamer reverse transcription was applied to about 0.5 to 1 ug RNA. MiXCR was run by TCRdb on the immunoSEQ multiplex PCR reads, yielding one entry per CDR3 protein. The sample contains 73,000 or so distinct CDR3 sequences, 85% to 95% of which appear only once. Material for sequencing was CD8+ T cells from PBMCs. Receptors originate from a human donor with multiple sclerosis.

This rearrangement joins TRBV27 to TRBJ2-6; D is tentatively TRBD1 or TRBD2 (5 bases each). CDR3 size: 14 residues. Trimming removed 10 bases from V and 1 base from J, with 11 bases in between. The germline gives CDR1 MNHEY, CDR2 SMNVEV (reference sequence). CDR3 amino acids: CATWDPSGANVLTF. As DNA, the CDR3 is TGTGCCACCTGGGACCCATCTGGGGCCAACGTCCTGACTTTC. The whole variable domain, filled in from reference TRBV27 and TRBJ2-6, reads EAQVTQNPRYLITVTGKKLTVTCSQNMNHEYMSWYRQDPGLGLRQIYYSMNVEVTDKGDVPEGYKVSRKEKRNFPLILESPSPNQTSLYFCATWDPSGANVLTFGAGSRLTVL.

The rearrangement uses TRBV27 and TRBJ2-6; unclear D gene. V gave up 6 bases and J gave up 3 bases, with 9 bases separating them. In germline, CDR1 is MNHEY, CDR2 SMNVEV (reference sequence). This CDR3 has 14 residues. CDR3 DNA: TGTGCCAGCAGATGGGGAAGTGGGGCCAACGTCCTGACTTTC. Translating gives CASRWGSGANVLTF.

The J gene is TRBJ1-5, the V gene TRBV30; possibly TRBD1 for D (6 bases). The V gene lost 0 bases and the J gene lost 5 bases, with 14 bases spanning the gap. Germline CDR1 and CDR2: GTSNPN and SVGIG (reference sequence). The CDR3 has 15 amino acids. The CDR3 loop reads CAWSVRGRGDQPQHF. The CDR3 DNA sequence: TGTGCCTGGAGTGTACGGGGGCGAGGAGATCAGCCCCAGCATTTT. The full variable domain, with the rest looked up from reference TRBV30 and TRBJ1-5, is SQTIHQWPATLVQPVGSPLSLECTVEGTSNPNLYWYRQAAGRGLQLLFYSVGIGQISSEVPQNLSASRPQDRQFILSSKKLLLSDSGFYLCAWSVRGRGDQPQHFGDGTRLSIL.

The chain couples TRBV27 to TRBJ2-2; D is possibly TRBD2 (5 bases). CDR3 length: 13 amino acids. Germline V gives CDR1 MNHEY, CDR2 SMNVEV (reference sequence). V was clipped by 6 bases and J by 7 bases, with 12 bases between them. The CDR3 DNA follows: TGTGCCAGCAGGACTACTAGTTTCGGGGAGCTGTTTTTT. Translation gives CASRTTSFGELFF.

V usage is TRBV10-3 and J usage is TRBJ1-1, with 9 bases fitting TRBD1. From germline, CDR1 is ENHRY and CDR2 SYGVKD. V was clipped by 9 bases and J by 4 bases; unmatched bases: 3. The CDR3 spans 12 residues. CDR3: CAIGQGSTEAFF. Here the CDR3 DNA reads TGTGCCATTGGACAGGGGAGCACTGAAGCTTTCTTT.

The chain recombines TRBV7-2 with TRBJ2-3, with a weak D call TRBD1 (5 bases). V was trimmed by 2 bases and J by 1 base, leaving 13 bases between them. This CDR3 is 16 amino acids long. Germline V gene data show CDR1 as SGHTA and CDR2 as FQGNSA. The CDR3 spells CASSLNLLRGTDTQYF. The CDR3 coding sequence is TGTGCCAGCAGCTTAAATCTTCTCAGGGGCACAGATACGCAGTATTTT.

The genes are TRBV5-6 and TRBJ2-7; the D call may be TRBD1 or TRBD2 (5 bases each). This CDR3 has 13 residues. CDR1 is SGHDT and CDR2 is YYEEEE in the germline V gene. The V end lost 0 bases, the J end lost 2 bases, and 6 bases lay between the germline ends. The CDR3 reads CASSLGGPYEQYF. Written as DNA, the CDR3 is TGTGCCAGCAGCTTGGGGGGACCCTACGAGCAGTACTTC.

The V and J genes are TRBV2 and TRBJ2-5, with 12 nucleotides matching TRBD2. Per germline, CDR1 SNHLY and CDR2 FYNNEI. J lost 2 bases, V lost 5 bases, and 12 bases had no gene match. The length of the CDR3 is 18 residues. The CDR3 is CASSYTTSGGRLQETQYF. Written as DNA, the CDR3 is TGTGCCAGCAGTTACACGACTAGCGGGGGACGACTTCAAGAGACCCAGTACTTC.

This clonotype was seen only once. The chain employs TRBV27 and TRBJ2-1; 9 bases match TRBD1. The germline V gene has CDR1 MNHEY and CDR2 SMNVEV (reference sequence). The ends lost 3 bases at V and 7 bases at J; junction bases unmatched: 10. The CDR3 contains 16 residues. DNA for the CDR3: TGTGCCAGCAGTTTTATACCGGGACAGGGTGTAAATGAGCAGTTCTTC. Its translation is CASSFIPGQGVNEQFF.

The chain carries TRBV7-9 and TRBJ2-7, with D unresolved. The V end lost 5 bases, the J end lost 5 bases, and 13 bases lay between the germline ends. The germline CDR1 and CDR2 sequences are SEHNR and FQNEAQ (reference sequence). The CDR3 has 13 amino acids. Here the CDR3 DNA reads TGTGCCAGCAGCGTATTAACAGTAAACGAGCAGTACTTC. Translating gives CASSVLTVNEQYF.

The chain uses TRBV5-1 and TRBJ2-5, with D perhaps matching TRBD1 (5 bases). V lost 0 bases to trimming and J lost 5 bases, with 17 bases between them. This CDR3 region has 16 residues. From germline, CDR1 is SGHRS and CDR2 YFSETQ. CDR3 coding DNA: TGCGCCAGCAGCTTGGGTTGGCAGGGCCCCGGTGAGACCCAGTACTTC. It encodes CASSLGWQGPGETQYF.

This CDR3 is CASSLWPGTSGSYEQYF. CDR3 DNA sequence: TGTGCCAGCAGCTTGTGGCCGGGAACTAGCGGCTCCTACGAGCAGTACTTC. The chain employs TRBV5-4 and TRBJ2-7; 8 nucleotides agree with TRBD2. Germline CDR1 reads SGHNT; CDR2 reads YYREEE (reference sequence). The length of the CDR3 is 17 residues. After removal of 1 base from V and 0 bases from J, the junction contained 9 bases not matched to a gene.

V and J are TRBV9 and TRBJ1-2; D is unclear. V dropped 6 bases and J dropped 8 bases, with 5 bases sitting between them. The CDR3 covers 9 residues. From germline, CDR1 is SGDLS and CDR2 YYNGEE. CDR3: CASTPGYTF. CDR3 DNA: TGTGCCAGCACTCCGGGCTACACCTTC.

V and J are TRBV13 and TRBJ2-7; no reliable D call. The CDR3 extends over 14 amino acids. Germline CDR1 and CDR2: PRHDT and FYEKMQ (reference sequence). V dropped 2 bases and J dropped 2 bases, with 10 bases sitting between them. The CDR3 loop is CASSLSSTAYEQYF. As DNA, the CDR3 is TGTGCCAGCAGCTTAAGTTCGACCGCCTACGAGCAGTACTTC.

The chain carries TRBV5-1 and TRBJ1-1; 9 bases map to TRBD1. V lost 4 bases and J lost 1; bases outside the gene matches: 8. Per germline, CDR1 SGHRS and CDR2 YFSETQ. The CDR3 spans 16 residues. The CDR3 DNA is TGCGCCAGCAGCACGGGACAGGGATGGCGGAACACTGAAGCTTTCTTT. Amino acids: CASSTGQGWRNTEAFF.

The V gene is TRBV10-1, the J gene TRBJ2-1, with D possibly being TRBD2 (6 bases). The CDR3 loop spans 15 amino acids. V was cut by 2 bases and J by 10 bases, with 18 bases left in between. Germline CDR1 reads WNHNN; CDR2 reads SYGVQD (reference sequence). For the CDR3, the DNA is TGCGCCAGCAGTGAGACCCGGGGGACGACCGAAGAGCAGTTCTTC. Residues: CASSETRGTTEEQFF.

This chain connects TRBV27 to TRBJ2-6; D gene unclear. The CDR3 covers 18 residues. Germline CDR1 MNHEY, CDR2 SMNVEV (reference sequence). V lost 3 bases, J lost 0 bases, and 15 bases lay in between. CDR3 sequence reads: CASSLSAGSNSGANVLTF. DNA for the CDR3: TGTGCCAGCAGTTTGTCGGCAGGTTCTAACTCTGGGGCCAACGTCCTGACTTTC.

The chain employs TRBV12-3 or TRBV12-4 and TRBJ1-2, with D tentatively TRBD1 (5 bases). The ends were cut back, 6 bases at V and 7 bases at J, with 15 bases in the middle. The CDR3 has 13 amino acids. This CDR3 is CASSPGTLFGYTF. As DNA, the CDR3 is TGTGCCAGCAGCCCCGGGACTCTTTTTGGCTACACCTTC.

The J gene is TRBJ2-5, the V gene TRBV12-3 or TRBV12-4; the match to TRBD2 covers 10 bases. The CDR3 has 14 amino acids. After removal of 7 bases from V and 1 base from J, the junction contained 3 bases not matched to a gene. As DNA, the CDR3 is TGTGCCAGCACCCGGACTAGCGGCCAAGAGACCCAGTACTTC. Protein sequence: CASTRTSGQETQYF.

V usage is TRBV19 and J usage is TRBJ2-7, with 10 bases lining up with TRBD2. V lost 8 bases to trimming and J lost 5 bases; unmatched junction nucleotides: 9. Germline V gene data show CDR1 as LNHDA and CDR2 as SQIVND (reference sequence). CDR3 length: 14 amino acids. As DNA, the CDR3 is TGTGCCAGTCAAGGGGCTAGCGGGAGCCACGAGCAGTACTTC. Translation gives CASQGASGSHEQYF. Full variable domain (rest looked up from reference TRBV19 and TRBJ2-7): DGGITQSPKYLFRKEGQNVTLSCEQNLNHDAMYWYRQDPGQGLRLIYYSQIVNDFQKGDIAEGYSVSREKKESFPLTVTSAQKNPTAFYLCASQGASGSHEQYFGPGTRLTVT.

V and J are TRBV12-3 or TRBV12-4 and TRBJ1-2; TRBD1 might be the D (5 bases). V lost 7 bases, J lost 5 bases, and 14 bases lay in between. CDR3 length equals 13 residues. CDR3 sequence: CASTLGGVYGYTF. CDR3 DNA: TGTGCCAGCACCCTCGGGGGGGTGTATGGCTACACCTTC.

CDR3 amino acids: CASSDGTGDNQPQHF. CDR3 bases: TGTGCCAGCAGCGATGGGACAGGGGACAATCAGCCCCAGCATTTT. The chain joins TRBV5-6 to TRBJ1-5; the match to TRBD1 covers 10 bases. This CDR3 is 15 amino acids long. The germline gives CDR1 SGHDT, CDR2 YYEEEE. V shed 4 bases, J shed 3 bases, and the junction held 4 bases outside the gene matches.

As concerns this clonotype: The junction and the germline gene differ at one end; a read error may be behind it. This chain connects TRBV28 to TRBJ1-5, with unresolved D. CDR1 is MDHEN and CDR2 is SYDVKM in the germline V gene. This CDR3 is built from 13 residues. CDR3 amino acids: CASSQVTSTGPNF. In nucleotides, the CDR3 is TGTGCCAGCAGCCAGGTTACCTCGACCGGGCCGAATTTT.

The gene calls are TRBV20-1 and TRBJ2-7; D not certain. The germline CDR1 and CDR2 sequences are DFQATT and SNEGSKA (reference sequence). V dropped 3 bases and J dropped 2 bases, with 14 bases sitting between them. CDR3 length equals 14 residues. This CDR3 is CSASPGRSTYEQYF. The DNA of the CDR3 is TGCAGTGCTAGTCCCGGACGGTCGACCTACGAGCAGTACTTC.